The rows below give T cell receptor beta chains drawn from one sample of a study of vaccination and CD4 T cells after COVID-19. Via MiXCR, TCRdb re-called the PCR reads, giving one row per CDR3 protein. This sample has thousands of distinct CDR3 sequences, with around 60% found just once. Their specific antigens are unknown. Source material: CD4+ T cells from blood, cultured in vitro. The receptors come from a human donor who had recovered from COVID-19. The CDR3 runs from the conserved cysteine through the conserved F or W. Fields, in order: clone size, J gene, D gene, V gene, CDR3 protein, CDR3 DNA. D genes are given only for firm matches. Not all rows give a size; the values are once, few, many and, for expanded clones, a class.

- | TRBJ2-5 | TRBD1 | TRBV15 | CATSSHGQGPKGVQETQYF | TGTGCCACCAGCAGTCATGGACAGGGGCCAAAGGGGGTCCAAGAGACCCAGTACTTC
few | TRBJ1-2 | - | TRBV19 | CASSITPWNGYTF | TGTGCCAGTAGTATAACCCCGTGGAATGGCTACACCTTC
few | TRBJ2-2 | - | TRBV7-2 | CASSLLTGELFF | TGTGCCAGCAGCTTGCTCACCGGGGAGCTGTTTTTT
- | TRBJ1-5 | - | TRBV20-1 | CSATHSNQPQHF | TGCAGTGCGACTCATAGCAATCAGCCCCAGCATTTT
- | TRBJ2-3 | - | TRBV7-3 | CASSPRLADTQYF | TGTGCCAGCAGCCCCCGGCTCGCTGATACGCAGTATTTT
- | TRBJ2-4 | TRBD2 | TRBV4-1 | CASSQVMRGRGNIQYF | TGCGCCAGCAGCCAAGTAATGCGGGGGAGGGGAAACATTCAGTACTTC
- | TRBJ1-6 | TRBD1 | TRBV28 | CASRSGQGYSPLHF | TGTGCCAGCAGGTCAGGACAGGGCTATTCACCCCTCCACTTT
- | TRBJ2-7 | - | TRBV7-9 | CASQDITYEQYF | TGTGCCAGCCAGGACATAACCTACGAGCAGTACTTT
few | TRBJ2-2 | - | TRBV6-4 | CASSERDTGELFF | TGTGCCAGCAGTGAGCGGGACACCGGGGAGCTGTTTTTT
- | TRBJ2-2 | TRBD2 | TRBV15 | CATSSDLWASGRASTGELFF | TGTGCCACCAGCAGCGACTTATGGGCTAGCGGGAGGGCCTCTACCGGGGAGCTGTTTTTT
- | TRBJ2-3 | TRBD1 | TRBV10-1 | CASSRQGATDTQYF | TGCGCCAGCAGCAGACAGGGGGCCACAGATACGCAGTATTTT
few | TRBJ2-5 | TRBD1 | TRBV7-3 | CASSQGAWETQYF | TGTGCCAGCAGTCAGGGGGCATGGGAGACCCAGTACTTC
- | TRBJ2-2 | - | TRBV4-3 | CASSQVATNTGELFF | TGCGCCAGCAGCCAAGTTGCTACGAACACCGGGGAGCTGTTTTTT
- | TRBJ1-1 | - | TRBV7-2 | CAKWAGASTEAFF | TGTGCCAAATGGGCAGGAGCCTCCACTGAAGCTTTCTTT
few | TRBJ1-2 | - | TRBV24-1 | CATSDPLNYGYTF | TGTGCCACCAGTGACCCACTCAACTATGGCTACACCTTC
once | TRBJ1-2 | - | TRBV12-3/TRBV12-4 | CASSSGPFYGYTF | TGTGCCAGCAGTTCAGGGCCGTTTTATGGCTACACCTTC
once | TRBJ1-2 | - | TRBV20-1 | CSARGQLYGYTF | TGCAGTGCTAGAGGTCAGCTCTATGGCTACACCTTC
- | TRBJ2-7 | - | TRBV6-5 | CASSSRYIYEQYF | TGTGCCAGCAGTTCCCGTTATATATACGAGCAGTACTTC
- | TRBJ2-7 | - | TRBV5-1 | CASSLAPGPYEQYF | TGCGCCAGCAGCTTGGCCCCAGGACCCTACGAGCAGTACTTC
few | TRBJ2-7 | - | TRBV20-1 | CSALTGAYEQYF | TGCAGTGCTTTGACGGGGGCCTACGAGCAGTACTTC
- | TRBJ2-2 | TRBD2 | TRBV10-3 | CAISERGTSGRSGTGELFF | TGTGCCATCAGTGAGAGGGGGACTAGCGGGAGAAGCGGCACCGGGGAGCTGTTTTTT
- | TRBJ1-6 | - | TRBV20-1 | CSARGKPAQGLYGGSLHF | TGCAGTGCTAGAGGCAAGCCCGCTCAGGGCCTATATGGGGGTTCCCTCCACTTT
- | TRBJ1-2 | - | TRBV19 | CASSASGQFNYGYTF | TGTGCCAGTAGTGCATCCGGGCAATTCAACTATGGCTACACCTTC
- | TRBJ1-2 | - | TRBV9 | CASSPRGGYGYTF | TGTGCCAGCAGCCCCAGGGGAGGATATGGCTACACCTTC
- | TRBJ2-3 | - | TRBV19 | CASSLLLSTDTQYF | TGTGCCAGTAGTCTCCTCCTCAGCACAGATACGCAGTATTTT
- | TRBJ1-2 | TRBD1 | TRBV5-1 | CASSLTGGNYGYTF | TGCGCCAGCAGCTTGACAGGGGGTAACTATGGCTACACCTTC
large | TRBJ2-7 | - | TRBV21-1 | CASSPQRPPGRRYEQYF | TGTGCCAGCAGCCCACAAAGACCACCAGGGAGGAGGTACGAGCAGTACTTC
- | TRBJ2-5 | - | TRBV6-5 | CASSYGRETQYF | TGTGCCAGCAGTTACGGGAGGGAGACCCAGTACTTC
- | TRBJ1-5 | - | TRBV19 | CASTPTGGASSNQPQHF | TGTGCCAGTACCCCAACGGGGGGGGCGTCTAGCAATCAGCCCCAGCATTTT
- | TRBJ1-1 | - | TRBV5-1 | CASGRPREAEAFF | TGCGCCAGCGGCAGGCCCCGGGAAGCTGAAGCTTTCTTT
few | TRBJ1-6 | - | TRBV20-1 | CSASNAGTRRDSPLHF | TGCAGTGCATCCAACGCCGGGACTCGGCGGGATTCACCCCTCCACTTT
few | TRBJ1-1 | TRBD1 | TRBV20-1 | CSARNRGSTEAFF | TGCAGTGCTAGAAACAGGGGAAGCACTGAAGCTTTCTTT
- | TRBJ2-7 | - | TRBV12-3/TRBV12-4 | CASRGGYSYEQYF | TGTGCCAGCAGGGGGGGCTACAGCTACGAGCAGTACTTC
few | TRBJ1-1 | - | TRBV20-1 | CSAQTAYLVNTEAFF | TGCAGTGCGCAGACAGCTTACTTAGTAAACACTGAAGCTTTCTTT
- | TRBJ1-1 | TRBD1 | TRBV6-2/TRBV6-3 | CASSTRQGRTEAFF | TGTGCCAGCAGTACTAGACAGGGGAGGACTGAAGCTTTCTTT
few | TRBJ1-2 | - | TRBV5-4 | CASSFHTNGYTF | TGTGCCAGCAGCTTCCACACGAATGGCTACACCTTC
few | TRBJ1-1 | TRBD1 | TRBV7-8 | CASSLETGGWAEAFF | TGTGCCAGCAGCTTAGAGACAGGGGGTTGGGCTGAAGCTTTCTTT
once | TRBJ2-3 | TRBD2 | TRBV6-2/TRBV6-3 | CASSSLPRTSGGLDTQYF | TGTGCCAGCAGTTCCCTACCCCGGACTAGCGGAGGTCTCGATACGCAGTATTTT
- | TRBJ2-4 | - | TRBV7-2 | CASSFPGNIQYF | TGTGCCAGCAGCTTCCCGGGGAACATTCAGTACTTC
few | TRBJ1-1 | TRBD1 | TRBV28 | CASRSPGGTEAFF | TGTGCCAGCAGGTCTCCAGGGGGAACTGAAGCTTTCTTT
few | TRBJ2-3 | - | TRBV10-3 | CATEDSTDTQYF | TGTGCCACCGAGGACAGTACAGATACGCAGTATTTT
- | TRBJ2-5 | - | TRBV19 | CASSSAGTKTQYF | TGTGCCAGTAGTAGCGCGGGCACAAAGACCCAGTACTTC
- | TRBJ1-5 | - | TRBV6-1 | CASSPNEGQPQHF | TGTGCCAGCAGTCCCAATGAGGGTCAGCCCCAGCATTTT
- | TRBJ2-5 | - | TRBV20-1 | CSAASGQRLQETQYF | TGCAGTGCTGCCTCGGGCCAGCGGTTACAAGAGACCCAGTACTTC
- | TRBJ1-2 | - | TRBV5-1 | CASSSQGLDGYTF | TGCGCCAGCAGCTCACAGGGTTTAGATGGCTACACCTTC
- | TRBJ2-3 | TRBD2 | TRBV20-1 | CSAPSGNGYTQYF | TGCAGTGCTCCTAGCGGGAACGGTTATACGCAGTATTTT
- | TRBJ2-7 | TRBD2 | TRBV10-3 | CAIRRLADSYEQYF | TGTGCCATCAGGAGACTAGCGGACTCCTACGAGCAGTACTTC
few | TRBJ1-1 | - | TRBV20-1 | CSANGVTSEAFF | TGCAGTGCTAACGGGGTTACGAGTGAAGCTTTCTTT
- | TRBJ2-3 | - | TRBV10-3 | CAISDPTDTQYF | TGTGCCATCAGTGATCCCACAGATACGCAGTATTTT
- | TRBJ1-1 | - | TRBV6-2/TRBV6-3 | CASSSLREDSNTEAFF | TGTGCCAGCAGTTCCCTACGGGAGGATTCGAACACTGAAGCTTTCTTT